These 19 T cell receptor beta chains were sequenced from one sample in a study of OX40 agonist ivuxolimab in advanced cancers. Using immunoSEQ multiplex PCR, the repertoire was profiled, and TCRdb retains in-frame clones only, with some absent. Among under 60,000 clones, about nine tenths were seen once, and the ten largest hold roughly 4.5%. The source material was CD4+ or CD8+ T cells sorted from blood, sampled in a trial of the OX40 agonist ivuxolimab. The receptors come from an adult with an advanced solid tumor such as melanoma, head and neck, liver or kidney cancer.

The V call is TRBV5-1, the J call TRBJ1-3, with D perhaps matching TRBD1 (5 bases). Trimming removed 4 bases from V and 2 bases from J, with 16 bases in between. CDR1 is SGHRS, CDR2 YFSETQ, per germline. This CDR3 spans 16 amino acids. CDR3 region: CASSLAPGGAGNTIYF. CDR3 bases: TGCGCCAGCAGCCTCGCCCCGGGAGGGGCTGGAAACACCATATATTTT.

The rearrangement links TRBV19 to TRBJ2-1, with 7 positions matching TRBD2. The CDR3 consists of 14 residues. The germline V gene encodes CDR1 LNHDA and CDR2 SQIVND (reference sequence). The junction had 5 bases not matched to a gene; V was cut back by 5 bases and J by 4 bases. CDR3 bases: TGTGCCAGTAGTGGGGGGGGACTTTACAATGAGCAGTTCTTC. Its translation: CASSGGGLYNEQFF.

The rearrangement uses TRBV5-3 and TRBJ1-5, with D perhaps TRBD1 (5 bases). TRBV5-3 is noted as an ORF with a role that remains uncertain. The CDR3 is 15 amino acids. V lost 4 bases and J 7 bases, leaving 18 bases between the germline ends. CDR3: CARSPPPGLEQPQHF. CDR3 coding DNA: TGTGCCAGAAGCCCCCCTCCAGGGCTCGAACAGCCCCAGCATTTT.

The chain links TRBV7-3 to TRBJ2-3; TRBD1 aligns across 9 bases. Germline CDR1 reads SGHTA; CDR2 reads FQGTGA. The ends lost 6 bases at V and 2 bases at J; junction bases unmatched: 9. CDR3 length: 16 residues. The CDR3 nucleotides are TGTGCCAGCAGTTACAGGGGGCTTGGCTCCACAGATACGCAGTATTTT. Residues: CASSYRGLGSTDTQYF.

In this sample, this clone turned up once. The rearrangement joins TRBV7-6 to TRBJ2-3; 7 bases agree with TRBD2. V lost 3 bases and J lost 1; bases outside the gene matches: 1. CDR1 and CDR2 (germline): SGHVS, FNYEAQ. CDR3 size: 14 residues. The CDR3 region is CASSFGGGTDTQYF. CDR3 coding DNA: TGTGCCAGCAGCTTTGGGGGGGGCACAGATACGCAGTATTTT.

The chain's CDR3 is CASSPGTQETQYF. For the CDR3, the DNA is TGTGCCAGCTCACCTGGGACGCAAGAGACCCAGTACTTC. The V and J genes are TRBV18 and TRBJ2-5; D tentatively reads TRBD1 or TRBD2 (5 bases each). The length of the CDR3 is 13 residues. Per the germline V gene, CDR1 is KGHSH and CDR2 is LQKENI. V lost 3 bases and J lost 2, with 7 bases in between. The full variable domain, its missing parts supplied by reference TRBV18 and TRBJ2-5, is NAGVMQNPRHLVRRRGQEARLRCSPMKGHSHVYWYRQLPEEGLKFMVYLQKENIIDESGMPKERFSAEFPKEGPSILRIQQVVRGDSAAYFCASSPGTQETQYFGPGTRLLVL.

This sequence joins TRBV5-5 and TRBJ2-3; 9 positions match TRBD1. CDR1 and CDR2 (germline): SGHKS, YYEKEE (reference sequence). After removal of 5 bases from V and 5 bases from J, the junction contained 6 bases not matched to a gene. CDR3 size: 14 residues. The CDR3 nucleotides are TGTGCCAGCAGGTCCGGGACAGGGATAGATACGCAGTATTTT. Its protein product is CASRSGTGIDTQYF.

The V and J genes are TRBV19 and TRBJ1-1, with 7 bases fitting TRBD1. Germline CDR1 LNHDA, CDR2 SQIVND (reference sequence). This CDR3 is 15 amino acids long. The V and J ends lost 5 bases and 1 base, in that order; junction bases with no gene match: 7. The CDR3 DNA follows: TGTGCCAGTAGTCCCCACAGGGGCCCGAACACTGAAGCTTTCTTT. It encodes CASSPHRGPNTEAFF.

This clone was detected only a few times. The rearrangement uses TRBV2 and TRBJ2-3; tentatively, D is TRBD1 (6 bases). V was cut by 3 bases and J by 3 bases, with 10 bases left in between. The CDR3 has 14 residues. Germline assignment: CDR1 SNHLY and CDR2 FYNNEI. The chain's CDR3 is CASSERQGTDTQYF. The CDR3 DNA reads as TGTGCCAGCAGTGAGCGTCAGGGGACAGATACGCAGTATTTT.

This sequence joins TRBV5-5 and TRBJ2-7; D call uncertain. V was shortened by 4 bases and J by 3 bases, with 17 bases between the two germline ends. This CDR3 is 15 amino acids long. The V gene's germline CDR1 is SGHKS and CDR2 YYEKEE (reference sequence). The chain's CDR3 is CASSADDGLGYEQYF. The CDR3, as DNA: TGTGCCAGCAGCGCCGACGACGGGCTGGGCTACGAGCAGTACTTC.

This clone occurred a few times. The chain joins TRBV10-3 to TRBJ2-1; the D gene is possibly TRBD2 (6 bases). In germline, CDR1 is ENHRY, CDR2 SYGVKD. This CDR3 contains 14 residues. The germline V and J ends were trimmed by 6 bases and 10 bases, with 19 bases remaining between them. The CDR3 loop reads CAIRDGGVSGEQFF. The DNA for the CDR3 is TGTGCCATCAGGGACGGAGGGGTGTCGGGAGAGCAGTTCTTC.

This chain joins TRBV2 and TRBJ1-2, with D maybe TRBD1 (6 bases). Trimming stripped 6 bases from V and 0 bases from J, with 14 bases between. The CDR3 loop spans 15 amino acids. Germline V lookup: CDR1 SNHLY, CDR2 FYNNEI. CDR3 nucleotides: TGTGCCAGCAGCGTTGGGCAGGGGACTAACTATGGCTACACCTTC. It yields the protein CASSVGQGTNYGYTF.

CDR3 sequence: CASSLAPRRGPEAFF. The CDR3, as DNA: TGTGCCAGCAGCTTGGCACCAAGAAGGGGGCCTGAAGCTTTCTTT. V gene TRBV7-9 combines with J gene TRBJ1-1, with 7 bases identical to TRBD1. With V trimmed by 3 bases and J by 6 bases, 10 bases remained unmatched. CDR1 is SEHNR and CDR2 is FQNEAQ in the germline V gene (reference sequence). The CDR3 covers 15 residues.

The chain couples TRBV19 to TRBJ1-2, with no clear D. Germline V CDR1 and CDR2: LNHDA, SQIVND (reference sequence). With 7 bases removed from V and 10 bases from J, the gap between germline ends came to 13 bases. The length of the CDR3 is 11 residues. The CDR3 bases are TGTGCCAGTAATATCGGACTTCTCTACACCTTC. It specifies CASNIGLLYTF.

This chain uses TRBV9 with TRBJ2-3, with D uncertain. Trimming removed 0 bases at V and 2 bases at J, with 10 bases between. The CDR3 covers 15 residues. From germline, CDR1 is SGDLS and CDR2 YYNGEE. The chain's CDR3 is CASSVAPTFTDTQYF. The CDR3 DNA sequence: TGTGCCAGCAGCGTAGCCCCGACATTCACAGATACGCAGTATTTT.

This chain uses TRBV5-4 with TRBJ2-1; the D gene is possibly TRBD1 (7 bases). Trimming took off 0 bases at V and 9 bases at J, with 16 bases between the two ends. The CDR3 has 15 residues. Germline CDR1 reads SGHNT; CDR2 reads YYREEE (reference sequence). CDR3 region: CASSLAWQGGGEQFF. The CDR3 DNA is TGTGCCAGCAGCTTGGCCTGGCAGGGGGGTGGTGAGCAGTTCTTC.

V and J are TRBV19 and TRBJ1-2; D ambiguous. Trimming shortened V by 6 bases and J by 7 bases, and 18 bases separated the two germline ends. The CDR3 totals 14 residues. Germline CDR1 is LNHDA and CDR2 is SQIVND (reference sequence). In DNA form, the CDR3 reads TGTGCCAGTAGCCTGGGAGGAGAACTGGGTGGCTACACCTTC. Translating gives CASSLGGELGGYTF.

This clone was observed once. The chain carries TRBV7-9 and TRBJ1-4; 8 bases map to TRBD1. CDR3 length: 15 amino acids. V lost 5 bases to trimming and J lost 2 bases; unmatched junction nucleotides: 4. Germline CDR1 reads SEHNR; CDR2 reads FQNEAQ (reference sequence). CDR3 DNA: TGTGCCAGCAGCGCCCGGACAGGGACTAATGAAAAACTGTTTTTT. This translates into CASSARTGTNEKLFF.

This clone has a single count. The chain uses TRBV4-1 and TRBJ1-1; 7 positions agree with TRBD1. V was pared by 4 bases and J by 4 bases, with 3 bases of the junction left unmatched. CDR3 length: 13 residues. CDR1 and CDR2 (germline): MGHRA, YSYEKL. The CDR3, as DNA: TGCGCCAGCAGCCCAGACAGGGCCACTGAAGCTTTCTTT. Translated, it gives CASSPDRATEAFF.